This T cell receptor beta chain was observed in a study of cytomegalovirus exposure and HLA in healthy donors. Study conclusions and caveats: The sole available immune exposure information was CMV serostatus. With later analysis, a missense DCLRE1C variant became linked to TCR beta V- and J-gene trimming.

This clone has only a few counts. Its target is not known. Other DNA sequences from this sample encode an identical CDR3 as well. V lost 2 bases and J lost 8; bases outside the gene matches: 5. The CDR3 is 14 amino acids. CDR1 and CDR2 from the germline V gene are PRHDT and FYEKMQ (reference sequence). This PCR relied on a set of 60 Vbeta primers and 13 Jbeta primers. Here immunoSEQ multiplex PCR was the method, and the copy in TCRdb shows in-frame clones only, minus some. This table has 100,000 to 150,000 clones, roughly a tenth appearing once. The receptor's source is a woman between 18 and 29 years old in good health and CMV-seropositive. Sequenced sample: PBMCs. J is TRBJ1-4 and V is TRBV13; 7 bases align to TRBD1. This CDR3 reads CASSLRGLGEKLFF. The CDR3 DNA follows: TGTGCCAGCAGCTTAAGGGGGCTAGGGGAAAAACTGTTTTTT.